Presented here are 2 T cell receptor beta chains from one specimen sequenced in a study of T cells in Graves' hyperthyroidism and ophthalmopathy. Amplification of TCR beta CDR3 regions used RNA as the template. A first-round RT-PCR of the TCR CDR3 used the HTBI primer set. Using its own MiXCR run on the multiplex PCR reads, TCRdb lists one record per CDR3 protein. The sample has approximately 300,000 distinct CDR3 sequences, roughly 19% seen once. Sample: blood. Receptors were obtained from a man aged 50 to 59 with Graves' ophthalmopathy.

The table lists this clonotype with many counts. The chain links TRBV20-1 to TRBJ2-5; D may be TRBD1 (6 bases). The germline V gene has CDR1 DFQATT and CDR2 SNEGSKA (reference sequence). This CDR3 has 15 amino acids. Trimming cost V 6 bases and J 1 base, with 18 bases left between them. The CDR3 sequence is CSADHLTGSQETQYF. The CDR3 DNA follows: TGCAGTGCCGACCACCTGACAGGTTCCCAAGAGACCCAGTACTTC.

The table lists this clonotype with many counts. V gene TRBV2 combines with J gene TRBJ2-7, with D maybe TRBD2 (6 bases). Trimming stripped 6 bases from V and 3 bases from J, with 9 bases between. Germline V lookup: CDR1 SNHLY, CDR2 FYNNEI. The CDR3 is made up of 12 amino acids. CDR3 region: CASSFSGYEQYF. DNA of the CDR3: TGTGCCAGCAGCTTTAGCGGCTACGAGCAGTACTTC.